This T cell receptor beta chain comes out of a study of early T cells in non-severe SARS-CoV-2 infection. V lost 0 bases to trimming and J lost 2 bases; unmatched junction nucleotides: 6. The germline gives CDR1 SGHTA, CDR2 FQGNSA. This CDR3 comprises 16 residues. From the 5' RACE reads, TCRdb called clonotypes with MiXCR, one entry per CDR3 protein. This sample has about 60,000 distinct CDR3 sequences, with around 12% found just once. The sequencing sample was made of whole blood. The chain links TRBV7-2 to TRBJ2-7; 8 nucleotides line up with TRBD1. This TCR was recovered from an adult who was a healthcare worker with PCR-confirmed SARS-CoV-2 infection or an uninfected control (not recorded which). CDR3 nucleotides: TGTGCCAGCAGCTTAGCCTCGGGACAGGCCACCTACGAGCAGTACTTC. This translates into CASSLASGQATYEQYF.